The clone carrying this T cell receptor beta chain has more than one count but fewer than ten. This record comes from a study of blood T cell repertoires in COVID-19. Study context: Collection of acute and convalescent COVID-19 samples took place in the United States, Italy and Spain. Sources were T cells, B-cell-depleted T cells, or PBMCs; the material itself was cDNA or gDNA.

CDR3 length: 18 residues. Authors' analysis steps: By means of reference gene primer amplification, nucleated cell counts were estimated. Here immunoSEQ multiplex PCR was the method, and the copy in TCRdb shows in-frame clones only, minus some. V, J and clone size were drawn from that table, and D and trimming were deduced from the DNA. The sample includes approximately 150,000 clones, roughly 88% of them seen just once. Sample: peripheral blood. This chain connects TRBV12-2 to TRBJ2-1; TRBD2, as called in the table, went unchecked against the DNA. TRBV12-2 constitutes a pseudogene. This sequence originates from a man aged 55-75 years with active or convalescent COVID-19. The CDR3 protein is CASRLGTPGEGSYNEQFF. CDR3 coding DNA: TGTGCAAGTCGCTTAGGGACCCCGGGGGAGGGTAGCTACAATGAGCAGTTCTTC.